The 4 T cell receptor beta chains below all came from one sample that was sequenced in a study of shared clonotypes between healthy human individuals. The assay was immunoSEQ multiplex PCR, and TCRdb's table has in-frame clones only and misses some. This sample carries some 1,100,000 clones, around 78% of them seen once, and the ten largest clones take approximately 0.5%. Source material: memory CD4+ T cells from PBMCs. Documented subset: CD45RA-negative fraction. Every receptor here comes from a man younger than 30 in good health. Some clones in this sample may be carry-over from other donors' samples.

This rearrangement joins TRBV10-3 to TRBJ2-7; D might be TRBD2 (5 bases). V lost 4 bases, J lost 0 bases, and 16 bases lay in between. The CDR3 is made up of 16 amino acids. Looked up from germline, CDR1 is ENHRY and CDR2 is SYGVKD. Here the CDR3 reads CAISVSGLRSSYEQYF. For the CDR3, the DNA is TGTGCCATCAGTGTATCAGGACTGCGAAGCTCCTACGAGCAGTACTTC.

This rearrangement joins TRBV30 to TRBJ2-5; D uncertain. This CDR3 spans 14 amino acids. Trimming removed 3 bases at V and 1 base at J, with 12 bases between. CDR1 and CDR2 (germline): GTSNPN, SVGIG (reference sequence). This chain's CDR3 is CAWSQTSAQETQYF. The CDR3, as DNA: TGTGCCTGGAGCCAAACGAGTGCCCAAGAGACCCAGTACTTC.

Only a few counts were recorded for this clone. The J gene is TRBJ1-4, the V gene TRBV7-7; a weak D match, TRBD1 (6 bases). From germline, CDR1 is SSHAT and CDR2 FNYEAQ (reference sequence). The ends were cut back, 1 base at V and 4 bases at J, with 10 bases in the middle. CDR3 size: 15 residues. As DNA, the CDR3 is TGTGCCAGCAGCTTAGGAACAGGGAGTAATGAAAAACTGTTTTTT. Its protein is CASSLGTGSNEKLFF. The full variable domain, its missing parts supplied by reference TRBV7-7 and TRBJ1-4, is GAGVSQSPRYKVTKRGQDVTLRCDPISSHATLYWYQQALGQGPEFLTYFNYEAQPDKSGLPSDRFSAERPEGSISTLTIQRTEQRDSAMYRCASSLGTGSNEKLFFGSGTQLSVL.

This clone was recorded only once. This chain uses TRBV28 with TRBJ1-5, with 8 bases that match TRBD1. Germline values: CDR1 MDHEN, CDR2 SYDVKM. With 5 bases clipped from V and 2 bases from J, the junction kept 17 bases outside the gene matches. The CDR3 is 19 amino acids. The CDR3 is CASSPPGAGGAGRNQPQHF. In DNA form, the CDR3 reads TGTGCCAGCAGTCCACCGGGGGCAGGGGGCGCGGGACGCAATCAGCCCCAGCATTTT.